This paragraph covers one TCR beta chain sequence. Its antigen remains unidentified. A read error may account for a junction end that differs from germline. This sample is drawn from a study of blood T cell repertoires in COVID-19 (dated by TCRdb to about 2020). In the study overall: Samples covering the acute and convalescent phases of COVID-19 were provided by collaborators in the United States, Italy and Spain. The material from the prospective study consisted of cDNA or gDNA derived from T cells, B-cell-depleted T cells, or PBMCs. Subjects who had been exposed to COVID-19, were actively infected with it, or had recovered from it provided the deeply sampled blood TCRbeta repertoires that made up the dataset. The repertoires were released in a freely available public database meant as a resource for research on the immune response to SARS-CoV-2. The samples were drawn from two sources: the first 160 participants of the ongoing ImmuneRACE study, and 1,254 subjects contributed by 6 global collaborators. Nearly every sample came with metadata listing a de-identified subject ID, COVID-19 status, age in years and sex. Where available, HLA class I and class II types were obtained from metadata supplied by the sample provider rather than from assay-based typing. Study-level results and caveats: The quantity of clinical and demographic metadata differed by source and by participant and was supplied without curation.

TCRbeta CDR3 regions were amplified from genomic DNA by means of the immunoSEQ Assay, a bias-controlled multiplex PCR. As for the authors' bioinformatics: Within the assay, amplification of reference gene primers was used to estimate how many nucleated cells each sample contained. Sequence reads were collapsed and filtered to measure the absolute abundance of every unique TCRbeta CDR3 rearrangement. For each sample, productive Simpson clonality was calculated as the square root of Simpson's diversity index over productive rearrangements. The clones in this table, taken by TCRdb from immuneACCESS, are in-frame only. Not every clone is retained; where verified, under half of the shortfall comes from an unresolved V gene, and the cause of the rest is unknown. That table furnishes V, J and clone size, whereas the DNA furnished D and trimming. The sample contains approximately 300,000 clones, around 87% of them found a single time. Roughly 4% of the sample is taken by the ten largest.

Reading from cysteine to phenylalanine, the CDR3 counts 12 amino acids. CDR3 DNA is the only sequence kept; it has 36 bases, read in frame from the first base. The germline V gene (reference sequence) specifies GTSNPN as CDR1 and SVGIG as CDR2. Each collaborating institution followed its own protocols to collect whole blood in K2EDTA tubes. Collaborator samples were shipped for TCRbeta analysis as frozen whole blood, isolated PBMCs, or DNA extracted from either sample type. Material: peripheral blood. The V gene is TRBV30 and the J gene is TRBJ1-2, with the D segment identity uncertain. The sequence was obtained from a woman in her forties or fifties with active or convalescent COVID-19. The CDR3 has the sequence CAWTRLNYGYTF. The base sequence is TGTGCCTGGACCCGTCTAAACTACGGCTACACCTTC.